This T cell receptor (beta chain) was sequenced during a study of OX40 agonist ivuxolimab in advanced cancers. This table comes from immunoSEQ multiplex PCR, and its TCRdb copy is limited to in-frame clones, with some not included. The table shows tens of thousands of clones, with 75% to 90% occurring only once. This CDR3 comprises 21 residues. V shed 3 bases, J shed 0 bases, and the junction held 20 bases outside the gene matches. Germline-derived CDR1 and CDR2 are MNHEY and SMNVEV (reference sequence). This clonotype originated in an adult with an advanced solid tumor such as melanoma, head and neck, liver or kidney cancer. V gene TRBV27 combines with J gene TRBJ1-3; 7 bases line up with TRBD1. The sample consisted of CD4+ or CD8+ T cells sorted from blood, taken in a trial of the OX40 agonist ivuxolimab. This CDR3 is CASSFPPDFEGGESSGNTIYF. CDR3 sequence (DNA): TGTGCCAGCAGTTTCCCGCCCGACTTCGAAGGGGGCGAAAGCTCTGGAAACACCATATATTTT.